A single sample is the source of the 4 T cell receptor beta chains below, sequenced in a study of early T cells in non-severe SARS-CoV-2 infection. TCRdb itself ran the 5' RACE reads through MiXCR, one entry per CDR3 protein. The repertoire holds tens of thousands of distinct CDR3 sequences, with 5.4% as singletons. The sequencing input was whole blood. Receptors were obtained from an adult who was a healthcare worker with PCR-confirmed SARS-CoV-2 infection or an uninfected control (not recorded which).

This clonotype was detected ten times or more. The chain employs TRBV28 and TRBJ1-5; D uncertain. CDR1 is MDHEN and CDR2 is SYDVKM in the germline V gene. This CDR3 is 12 amino acids long. The V end was cut by 5 bases, the J end by 5 bases, with 7 bases between. The CDR3 reads CASSPLDQPQHF. DNA for the CDR3: TGTGCCAGCAGTCCCTTAGATCAGCCCCAGCATTTT.

In its sample, this clonotype was seen a few times. The chain links TRBV5-1 to TRBJ2-1, with 11 bases matching TRBD2. The CDR3 sequence is 16 residues long. The germline CDR1 and CDR2 sequences are SGHRS and YFSETQ. V lost 0 bases to trimming and J lost 2 bases; unmatched junction nucleotides: 1. The CDR3 nucleotides are TGCGCCAGCAGCTTGGGACTAGCGGGGCCCTACAATGAGCAGTTCTTC. Translated: CASSLGLAGPYNEQFF.

This clonotype was detected ten times or more. The chain uses TRBV27 and TRBJ2-7, with D tentatively TRBD1 or TRBD2 (5 bases each). Trimming removed 5 bases at V and 5 bases at J, with 7 bases between. Germline-derived CDR1 and CDR2 are MNHEY and SMNVEV (reference sequence). The CDR3 covers 11 residues. CDR3: CASSGDHEQYF. In nucleotides, the CDR3 is TGTGCCAGCAGTGGGGACCACGAGCAGTACTTC.

This clonotype was seen many times. The chain carries TRBV6-2 or TRBV6-3 and TRBJ1-5, with D possibly being TRBD1 (5 bases). This CDR3 spans 16 amino acids. Trimming took 4 bases from V and 3 from J, leaving 16 bases between them. In germline, CDR1 is MNHEY, CDR2 SVGEGT. CDR3 protein: CASSWPGPNDNQPQHF. The CDR3 region has the DNA TGTGCCAGCAGTTGGCCGGGGCCCAACGACAATCAGCCCCAGCATTTT.